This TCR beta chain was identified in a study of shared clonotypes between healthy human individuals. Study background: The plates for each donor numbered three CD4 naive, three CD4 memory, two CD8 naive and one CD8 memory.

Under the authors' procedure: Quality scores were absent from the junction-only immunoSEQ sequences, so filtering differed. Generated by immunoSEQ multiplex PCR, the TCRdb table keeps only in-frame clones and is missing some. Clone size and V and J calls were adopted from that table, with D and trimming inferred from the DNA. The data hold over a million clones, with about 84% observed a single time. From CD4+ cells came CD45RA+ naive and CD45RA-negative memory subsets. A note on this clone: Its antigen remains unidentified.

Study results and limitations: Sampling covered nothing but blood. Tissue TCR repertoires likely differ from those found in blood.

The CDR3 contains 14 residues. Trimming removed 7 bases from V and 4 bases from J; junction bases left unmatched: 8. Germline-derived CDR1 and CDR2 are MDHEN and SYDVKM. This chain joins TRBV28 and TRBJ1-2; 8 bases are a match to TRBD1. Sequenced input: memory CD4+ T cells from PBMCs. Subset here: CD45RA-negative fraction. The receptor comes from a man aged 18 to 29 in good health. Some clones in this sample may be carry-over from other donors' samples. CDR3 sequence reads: CASKTAQGAYGYTF. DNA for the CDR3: TGTGCCAGCAAAACAGCTCAGGGGGCCTATGGCTACACCTTC.